What follows are 12 T cell receptor beta chains derived from one specimen sequenced in a study of blood T cell repertoires in COVID-19. Only in-frame clones appear in the TCRdb table, and some are missing; sequencing was by immunoSEQ multiplex PCR. The sample holds over 100,000 clones; more than 75% are singletons and the top ten take 2% to 2.5%. Sequencing was done on a sample of peripheral blood. The receptors come from a middle-aged man with active COVID-19.

In this sample, this clone turned up a few times. CDR3 sequence: CASRILAGGQSEQYF. Here the CDR3 DNA reads TGTGCCAGCAGAATTTTAGCGGGGGGGCAAAGCGAGCAGTACTTC. J is TRBJ2-7 and V is TRBV27, with TRBD2 identical over 11 bases. The ends lost 6 bases at V and 6 bases at J; junction bases unmatched: 10. Germline V gene data show CDR1 as MNHEY and CDR2 as SMNVEV (reference sequence). CDR3 length: 15 amino acids.

The chain joins TRBV10-2 to TRBJ1-1, with D uncertain. The germline gives CDR1 WSHSY, CDR2 SAAADI. The CDR3 is 11 residues long. Trimming removed 2 bases from V and 7 bases from J, with 5 bases in between. The CDR3 region has the DNA TGCGCCAGCAGTGAGGGCCTTGAAGCTTTCTTT. It yields the protein CASSEGLEAFF.

The rearrangement uses TRBV30 and TRBJ2-3; the match to TRBD1 covers 10 bases. Germline V gene sequence: CDR1 GTSNPN, CDR2 SVGIG (reference sequence). The CDR3 covers 14 residues. V dropped 4 bases and J dropped 5; count of bases not matched to a gene: 6. The CDR3 DNA sequence: TGTGCCTGGACCAGACAGGGGGCGGGAGATACGCAGTATTTT. Translating it yields CAWTRQGAGDTQYF. The full variable domain, its missing parts supplied by reference TRBV30 and TRBJ2-3, is SQTIHQWPATLVQPVGSPLSLECTVEGTSNPNLYWYRQAAGRGLQLLFYSVGIGQISSEVPQNLSASRPQDRQFILSSKKLLLSDSGFYLCAWTRQGAGDTQYFGPGTRLTVL.

The J gene is TRBJ1-3, the V gene TRBV9; a possible D gene is TRBD1 (5 bases). The CDR3 has 17 residues. In germline, CDR1 is SGDLS, CDR2 YYNGEE. V lost 0 bases and J 2 bases, leaving 15 bases between the germline ends. The CDR3 region is CASSVEGGRDPGNTIYF. The CDR3 coding sequence is TGTGCCAGCAGCGTAGAGGGTGGGAGGGACCCTGGAAACACCATATATTTT.

The V call is TRBV5-1, the J call TRBJ1-6, with D tentatively TRBD1 (5 bases). The CDR3 is made up of 14 amino acids. Looked up from germline, CDR1 is SGHRS and CDR2 is YFSETQ. V was cut by 4 bases and J by 5 bases, with 10 bases left in between. CDR3 sequence reads: CASSPTENNSPLHF. Written as DNA, the CDR3 is TGCGCCAGCAGCCCGACAGAAAATAATTCACCCCTCCACTTT.

The V and J genes are TRBV5-1 and TRBJ2-1; TRBD2 agrees at 12 bases. The V segment lost 6 bases and the J segment 7 bases; nucleotides outside the gene matches: 8. This CDR3 is 15 amino acids long. Looked up from germline, CDR1 is SGHRS and CDR2 is YFSETQ. Here the CDR3 reads CASKSLAGGRNEQFF. CDR3 bases: TGCGCCAGCAAGAGTCTAGCGGGGGGGAGGAATGAGCAGTTCTTC.

The chain combines TRBV27 with TRBJ2-3, with D unclear. Germline assignment: CDR1 MNHEY and CDR2 SMNVEV (reference sequence). The V and J ends lost 8 bases and 0 bases respectively, with 12 bases between them. This CDR3 spans 14 amino acids. The CDR3 coding sequence is TGTGCCAGCGGTTACACCGCTAGCACAGATACGCAGTATTTT. Translated: CASGYTASTDTQYF.

V usage is TRBV27 and J usage is TRBJ2-1; 13 nucleotides line up with TRBD2. After removal of 5 bases from V and 4 bases from J, the junction contained 5 bases not matched to a gene. The CDR3 is 16 residues long. Germline lookup yields CDR1 MNHEY and CDR2 SMNVEV (reference sequence). CDR3 region: CASSPRLAGGYNEQFF. Here the CDR3 DNA reads TGTGCCAGCAGTCCACGACTAGCGGGGGGTTACAATGAGCAGTTCTTC.

The chain carries TRBV19 and TRBJ1-6, with TRBD1 matching 10 bases. CDR1 is LNHDA, CDR2 SQIVND, per germline (reference sequence). This CDR3 comprises 13 residues. V gave up 4 bases and J gave up 11 bases; unmatched junction bases: 2. In nucleotides, the CDR3 is TGTGCCAGTAGTACGGACAGGGGGACACCCCTCCACTTT. Translation gives CASSTDRGTPLHF.

The chain is built from TRBV9 and TRBJ1-1; D perhaps matches TRBD1 (6 bases). The germline CDR1 and CDR2 sequences are SGDLS and YYNGEE. The CDR3 contains 14 residues. V was clipped by 0 bases and J by 0 bases, with 6 bases between them. CDR3 amino acids: CASSVGTVNTEAFF. The CDR3 nucleotides read TGTGCCAGCAGCGTAGGGACAGTGAACACTGAAGCTTTCTTT.

This chain links TRBV3-1 (or the pseudogene TRBV3-2) with TRBJ2-5; TRBD2 matches at 12 bases. Germline V lookup: CDR1 LGHDT, CDR2 YNNKEL (reference sequence). V lost 6 bases, J lost 5 bases, and 7 bases stayed unmatched. The length of the CDR3 is 15 residues. DNA of the CDR3: TGTGCCAGCAGGCTGACTAGCGGGGGCCGGGAGACCCAGTACTTC. It translates to CASRLTSGGRETQYF.

The chain couples TRBV18 to TRBJ2-7, with D possibly being TRBD1 (5 bases). CDR1 is KGHSH, CDR2 LQKENI, per germline. Trimming cost V 2 bases and J 7 bases, with 9 bases left between them. The CDR3 runs to 12 residues. The CDR3 loop reads CASSPDSLEQYF. The CDR3 nucleotides are TGTGCCAGCTCACCAGACAGCCTAGAGCAGTACTTC.